The 29 T cell receptor beta chains below come from one sample, sequenced in a study of cytomegalovirus exposure and HLA in healthy donors. A multiplex PCR was run with 60 Vbeta primers and 13 Jbeta primers. Produced via immunoSEQ multiplex PCR; TCRdb's table is partial and in-frame only. The sample carries 130,000 or so clones, about three quarters recorded once. Sequences were obtained from PBMCs. These TCRs come from a man in his forties in good health and CMV-seropositive.

The rearrangement links TRBV20-1 to TRBJ2-1, with 9 bases matching TRBD1. The germline V gene encodes CDR1 DFQATT and CDR2 SNEGSKA (reference sequence). The CDR3 has 11 residues. Unmatched junction bases numbered 9, after V lost 5 bases and J lost 16 bases. The CDR3 bases are TGCAGTGCTCACCACCGGGACAGGGATTTCTTC. Protein product: CSAHHRDRDFF.

This rearrangement joins TRBV28 to TRBJ1-4; D is perhaps TRBD1 (5 bases). The V end lost 4 bases, the J end lost 4 bases, and 13 bases lay between the germline ends. Germline CDR1 is MDHEN and CDR2 is SYDVKM. The CDR3 totals 15 residues. The CDR3 reads CASSSSGQSNEKLFF. CDR3 coding DNA: TGTGCCAGCAGTTCATCTGGACAAAGTAATGAAAAACTGTTTTTT.

The V and J genes are TRBV5-1 and TRBJ2-3; 7 nucleotides align to TRBD1. The CDR3 consists of 15 residues. Per germline, CDR1 SGHRS and CDR2 YFSETQ. V lost 1 base and J lost 2; bases outside the gene matches: 4. CDR3 coding DNA: TGCGCCAGCAGCTTGCGACAGGGCCCCACAGATACGCAGTATTTT. The encoded protein is CASSLRQGPTDTQYF.

This clone was detected only once. This chain links TRBV29-1 with TRBJ2-1, with 9 bases lining up with TRBD2. Germline V gene lookup returns CDR1 SQVTM and CDR2 ANQGSEA. The J segment lost 8 bases and the V segment lost 6 bases, leaving 8 bases of the junction unmatched. The CDR3 runs to 13 residues. CDR3 sequence: CSVNWIAGDEQFF. CDR3 in DNA: TGCAGCGTGAATTGGATAGCGGGGGATGAGCAGTTCTTC.

This clone was found once. The genes are TRBV2 and TRBJ1-2, with 12 bases that match TRBD1. CDR1 and CDR2 (germline): SNHLY, FYNNEI. With 9 bases clipped from V and 4 bases from J, the junction kept 9 bases outside the gene matches. The CDR3 contains 15 residues. CDR3 region: CASVTGTGGLYGYTF. The CDR3 DNA reads as TGTGCCAGTGTAACCGGGACAGGGGGCCTCTATGGCTACACCTTC.

Here the CDR3 reads CASSSGGGGETQYF. The CDR3 coding sequence is TGTGCCAGCAGTTCGGGGGGAGGTGGAGAGACCCAGTACTTC. The chain employs TRBV2 and TRBJ2-5; 7 nucleotides align to TRBD2. Germline trimming cut 5 bases from V and 4 bases from J; bases unmatched to any gene: 7. This CDR3 spans 14 amino acids. From germline, CDR1 is SNHLY and CDR2 FYNNEI.

This clone was counted a single time. This chain uses TRBV28 with TRBJ2-7, with TRBD1 as a possible D gene (5 bases). The CDR3 runs to 13 residues. Germline CDR1 MDHEN, CDR2 SYDVKM. With 3 bases removed from V and 7 bases from J, the gap between germline ends came to 13 bases. CDR3 protein: CASSLQGLEEQYF. The CDR3 DNA follows: TGTGCCAGCAGTTTGCAGGGTCTGGAAGAGCAGTACTTC.

The J gene is TRBJ2-7, the V gene TRBV6-1, with D perhaps matching TRBD2 (6 bases). Germline assignment: CDR1 MNHNS and CDR2 SASEGT. The CDR3 sequence is 14 residues long. V was shortened by 11 bases and J by 5 bases, with 22 bases between the two germline ends. This chain's CDR3 is CAGGMDLRVDEQYF. Written as DNA, the CDR3 is TGTGCCGGGGGGATGGACCTTAGAGTCGACGAGCAGTACTTC.

The rearrangement joins TRBV15 to TRBJ2-1, with 7 bases fitting TRBD2. Per germline, CDR1 LNHNV and CDR2 YYDKDF (reference sequence). The CDR3 extends over 15 amino acids. V shed 1 base and J 8 bases; nucleotides not matched to a gene: 8. This CDR3 reads CATSRVRAGVHEQFF. CDR3 sequence (DNA): TGTGCCACCAGCAGAGTACGGGCGGGGGTCCATGAGCAGTTCTTC.

The rearrangement links TRBV6-1 to TRBJ2-7; no definite D call. This CDR3 spans 14 amino acids. Germline V lookup: CDR1 MNHNS, CDR2 SASEGT. The V end was cut by 0 bases, the J end by 1 base, with 7 bases between. CDR3 protein: CASSEARPSYEQYF. The CDR3 nucleotides are TGTGCCAGCAGTGAAGCGCGCCCGTCCTACGAGCAGTACTTC.

V and J are TRBV11-2 and TRBJ2-5; 11 bases match TRBD1. V lost 0 bases, J lost 4 bases, and 4 bases stayed unmatched. Germline V lookup: CDR1 SGHAT, CDR2 FQNNGV. The CDR3 has 16 amino acids. The CDR3 DNA follows: TGTGCCAGCAGCTTAGAGGACAGGGGGCCACGAGAGACCCAGTACTTC. Its translation: CASSLEDRGPRETQYF.

The rearrangement joins TRBV5-1 to TRBJ2-2, with 8 bases that match TRBD2. V was clipped by 7 bases and J by 3 bases; unmatched bases: 11. Germline-derived CDR1 and CDR2 are SGHRS and YFSETQ. The CDR3 consists of 16 residues. Written as DNA, the CDR3 is TGCGCCAGCGGCGTCATAGCGGGATCCGACACCGGGGAGCTGTTTTTT. Translation: CASGVIAGSDTGELFF.

The rearrangement uses TRBV6-5 and TRBJ2-2; a possible D gene is TRBD2 (6 bases). V was trimmed by 2 bases and J by 1 base, leaving 11 bases between them. In germline, CDR1 is MNHEY, CDR2 SVGAGI. The CDR3 has 16 residues. Here the CDR3 reads CASSYGRGRNTGELFF. For the CDR3, the DNA is TGTGCCAGCAGTTACGGGCGGGGCCGGAACACCGGGGAGCTGTTTTTT.

This CDR3 is CASTKAGGTEAFF. The CDR3 bases are TGCGCCAGCACCAAGGCGGGGGGCACTGAAGCTTTCTTT. This sequence joins TRBV5-1 and TRBJ1-1, with D perhaps matching TRBD1 (5 bases). This CDR3 is 13 amino acids long. Germline V CDR1 and CDR2: SGHRS, YFSETQ. The V end lost 6 bases, the J end lost 4 bases, and 13 bases lay between the germline ends.

V gene TRBV6-1 combines with J gene TRBJ2-5, with 9 nucleotides matching TRBD2. Germline-derived CDR1 and CDR2 are MNHNS and SASEGT. The CDR3 sequence is 15 residues long. V lost 7 bases, J lost 2 bases, and 8 bases stayed unmatched. The CDR3 sequence: CASITSSGMQETQYF. CDR3 DNA sequence: TGTGCCAGCATTACCTCTAGCGGGATGCAAGAGACCCAGTACTTC.

The rearrangement uses TRBV7-8 and TRBJ1-5, with 9 nucleotides matching TRBD1. The CDR3 is 15 residues long. V shed 4 bases, J shed 4 bases, and the junction held 5 bases outside the gene matches. Germline loops: CDR1 SGHVS, CDR2 FQNEAQ. This CDR3 reads CASSSPGTGNQPQHF. The CDR3 DNA reads TGTGCCAGCAGCTCGCCCGGGACAGGGAATCAGCCCCAGCATTTT. Full variable domain (rest looked up from reference TRBV7-8 and TRBJ1-5): GAGVSQSPRYKVAKRGQDVALRCDPISGHVSLFWYQQALGQGPEFLTYFQNEAQLDKSGLPSDRFFAERPEGSVSTLKIQRTQQEDSAVYLCASSSPGTGNQPQHFGDGTRLSIL.

This rearrangement joins TRBV28 to TRBJ2-7, with D perhaps matching TRBD2 (5 bases). The CDR3 is 14 amino acids. The ends were cut back, 7 bases at V and 2 bases at J, with 15 bases in the middle. The germline gives CDR1 MDHEN, CDR2 SYDVKM. In DNA, the CDR3 is TGTGCCAGCACCAATTCCGAGGGAACCTACGAGCAGTACTTC. Its translation: CASTNSEGTYEQYF.

V is TRBV2 and J is TRBJ1-5; no reliable D call. Per germline, CDR1 SNHLY and CDR2 FYNNEI. The CDR3 has 14 amino acids. Trimming stripped 7 bases from V and 3 bases from J, with 13 bases between. The CDR3 loop is CASTLLSTNQPQHF. CDR3 DNA sequence: TGTGCCAGCACTCTCCTTAGTACCAATCAGCCCCAGCATTTT.

The rearrangement links TRBV6-1 to TRBJ1-6, with unresolved D. This CDR3 region has 13 residues. CDR1 and CDR2 (germline): MNHNS, SASEGT. V was shortened by 6 bases and J by 3 bases, with 6 bases between the two germline ends. In nucleotides, the CDR3 is TGTGCCAGCAGCGGGGTCTATAATTCACCCCTCCACTTT. It is translated as CASSGVYNSPLHF.

Points on this clone: This sample includes further DNA sequences coding for the same CDR3. DNA for the CDR3: TGTGCCAGCAGTTTATGGGGCAGGGAAGAGACCCAGTACTTC. Translating gives CASSLWGREETQYF. The genes are TRBV27 and TRBJ2-5; tentatively, D is TRBD1 (5 bases). The CDR3 sequence is 14 residues long. Germline loops: CDR1 MNHEY, CDR2 SMNVEV (reference sequence). Between the trimmed V and J ends, which lost 1 base and 3 bases, there was a span of 9 bases.

There are a few counts of this clone. The chain uses TRBV18 and TRBJ2-3; D may be TRBD1 (6 bases). The CDR3 extends over 14 amino acids. From germline, CDR1 is KGHSH and CDR2 LQKENI. The germline V and J ends were trimmed by 2 bases and 5 bases, with 11 bases remaining between them. DNA of the CDR3: TGTGCCAGCTCACCAAGGGGGAGAGAAGATACGCAGTATTTT. Protein sequence: CASSPRGREDTQYF.

The chain links TRBV28 to TRBJ2-7; 7 bases are shared with TRBD1. There are 15 residues in the CDR3. Germline lookup yields CDR1 MDHEN and CDR2 SYDVKM. V lost 2 bases to trimming and J lost 2 bases; unmatched junction nucleotides: 6. CDR3 DNA sequence: TGTGCCAGCAGTTTAAAGACAGGGAGCCCCTACGAGCAGTACTTC. This gives the protein CASSLKTGSPYEQYF.

The CDR3 sequence: CASSLDRGGEQYF. DNA of the CDR3: TGTGCCAGCAGCCTGGACAGGGGAGGGGAGCAGTACTTC. The genes are TRBV7-7 and TRBJ2-7; 9 bases align to TRBD1. CDR1 is SSHAT, CDR2 FNYEAQ, per germline (reference sequence). V shed 5 bases, J shed 7 bases, and the junction held 6 bases outside the gene matches. The CDR3 is 13 residues long.

In this sample, this clone turned up a few times. The chain employs TRBV4-1 and TRBJ1-5; weak D call: TRBD1 (6 bases). Germline V gives CDR1 MGHRA, CDR2 YSYEKL. V shed 3 bases and J shed 0 bases, with 15 bases lying between them. This CDR3 spans 17 amino acids. CDR3 coding DNA: TGCGCCAGCAGCCATCGGGGGGGCGGCTATAGCAATCAGCCCCAGCATTTT. It specifies CASSHRGGGYSNQPQHF.

This clone was seen once. The chain carries TRBV7-6 and TRBJ1-5; 7 bases match TRBD1. Looked up from germline, CDR1 is SGHVS and CDR2 is FNYEAQ. The CDR3 has 15 residues. With 5 bases clipped from V and 2 bases from J, the junction kept 6 bases outside the gene matches. The CDR3 region is CASSPAGTGNQPQHF. The CDR3 bases are TGTGCCAGCAGCCCAGCCGGGACAGGCAATCAGCCCCAGCATTTT.

The V call is TRBV27, the J call TRBJ2-1; D is ambiguous. The germline V gene encodes CDR1 MNHEY and CDR2 SMNVEV (reference sequence). V was trimmed by 3 bases and J by 0 bases, leaving 9 bases between them. CDR3 length: 15 amino acids. Written as DNA, the CDR3 is TGTGCCAGCAGTTTTGTCGGGTTCTCCTACAATGAGCAGTTCTTC. This codes for CASSFVGFSYNEQFF.

The J gene is TRBJ2-2, the V gene TRBV4-1, with 7 bases fitting TRBD1. Germline-derived CDR1 and CDR2 are MGHRA and YSYEKL. J was trimmed by 5 bases and V by 1 base; bases with no gene match: 10. CDR3 length equals 17 residues. The CDR3 DNA sequence: TGCGCCAGCAGCCAAGGGGGACAGCTTGAGGGTACCGGGGAGCTGTTTTTT. This translates into CASSQGGQLEGTGELFF.

V and J are TRBV15 and TRBJ1-4, with 12 nucleotides matching TRBD1. In germline, CDR1 is LNHNV, CDR2 YYDKDF (reference sequence). Trimming cost V 0 bases and J 7 bases; bases outside gene matches: 12. The CDR3 length is 19 residues. This CDR3 is CATSRDYTPGTGGREKLFF. CDR3 nucleotide sequence: TGTGCCACCAGCAGAGACTACACCCCTGGGACAGGGGGCCGTGAAAAACTGTTTTTT.

The chain recombines TRBV5-1 with TRBJ2-5; maybe TRBD2 (6 bases). V lost 2 bases and J lost 1, with 9 bases in between. Germline V gene lookup returns CDR1 SGHRS and CDR2 YFSETQ. This CDR3 is built from 14 residues. Written as DNA, the CDR3 is TGCGCCAGCAGCTTAGGAGGGCTCCAAGAGACCCAGTACTTC. Its protein product is CASSLGGLQETQYF.